Included here is one T cell receptor (beta chain) sequence, with context. Its cognate antigen has yet to be identified. The germline V gene sets CDR1 to SGDLS and CDR2 to YYNGEE. The CDR3 contains 15 residues, cysteine and phenylalanine counted. No DNA accompanies this entry. The run used a NextSeq 550. The Human TCR Profiling Kit (MiLaboratory) was used to prepare UMI-labeled 5' RACE TRB cDNA libraries. The full amount of extracted RNA was used for cDNA synthesis, and the full amount of resulting cDNA was used for PCR amplification. Libraries were prepared in parallel using an identical number of PCR cycles. The original methods were these. MIGEC and MiXCR extracted about 53,000 +/- 10,000 unique UMI-labeled TRB cDNA molecules per library, requiring at least two reads per UMI. An average of around 40,000 +/- 10,000 functional in-frame TRB CDR3 nucleotide clonotypes without stop codons was found per library. After downsampling to 5000 UMI-labeled TRB molecules per sample, diversity metrics such as normalized Shannon-Wiener and Chao1 were calculated in VDJtools. Clonotype-size-weighted physicochemical properties of the central five CDR3 residues (interaction energy, strength, volume and Kidera factor 4) were computed in VDJtools. TCRdb reprocessed the reads into one record per CDR3 protein sequence, lacking DNA. None of the V and J calls come from the authors' own analysis; TCRdb made them. The data table for this sample lists 65,000 to 90,000 distinct CDR3 sequences. 0.55% to 0.8% of the sample is in the top ten clones.

This entry belongs to a study of CXCR3-negative and CXCR3-positive naive CD8 T cells (dated by TCRdb to about 2019). Background for the entire study: In total, about 130 million TRB reads were obtained, or roughly 1.5 +/- 0.3 million reads per library. For the TRBV-TRBJ cluster analysis, the naive subsets came from about five donors, while the memory cells came from 3 donors. Data from roughly twelve donors, pooled across two independent experiments, went into the diversity and physicochemical repertoire analyses.

Overall results and qualifications from the work: Because surface CD5, which has been linked to self-reactivity in mice, was comparable between naive subsets, TCR interaction strength was also inferred from TRB CDR3 physicochemical properties. CXCR3 expression partially decreased after cryopreservation, so most assays used freshly isolated PBMCs. Comparably high repertoire diversity was found in both naive subsets, whereas much lower repertoire diversity was found in memory CD8+ T cells. Similar TRBV-TRBJ usage was shown by naive CXCR3-negative and CXCR3-positive cells from the same donor, whereas distinct patterns were shown by memory cells. TRB CDR3s from CXCR3-positive naive cells showed higher hydrophobicity (lower Kidera factor 4), lower energy, and higher strength and volume indices than CXCR3-negative naive cells.

For every CD8+ T cell subset, about 300,000 cells were flow-sorted straight into RLT lysis buffer, and each subset was sorted in triplicate. Naive CD8+ T cells were defined stringently as CD45RO-CCR7+CD27+CD95- to exclude memory contaminants. Using standard density gradient centrifugation, peripheral blood mononuclear cells were isolated from buffy coats. Naive CXCR3-negative and CXCR3-positive CD8+ T cells were flow-sorted on a FACSAria III. An RNeasy Mini Kit was used to extract total RNA from the sorted cells. In this chain, TRBV9 is recombined with TRBJ2-7; with no DNA, the TCRdb D assignment of TRBD1 cannot be verified. This receptor was taken from a human donor in good health. Some clones in this sample may be carry-over from other donors' samples. The sequenced sample consisted of naive CXCR3+ CD8+ T cells from blood. The cell subset or site label corresponds to: CD45RO-CCR7+CD27+CD95- naive CD8+ T cells expressing CXCR3 (TNR3+). The CDR3 loop reads CASSTDRGLSYEQYF.